This T cell receptor (beta chain) was found in a study of T cell changes during pregnancy in multiple sclerosis (dated by TCRdb to between 2018 and 2020). Study-level background: In women with multiple sclerosis, the researchers looked at how the T cell repertoire shifted as pregnancy progressed.

Library preparation employed the immunoSEQ multiplex PCR assay. As stored in TCRdb, this immuneACCESS dataset retains in-frame rearrangements with V and J assigned. A fraction of the clones does not appear; measured against another copy, unresolved V genes explain less than half of the discrepancy, and the remainder lacks a known reason. The table for this sample lists roughly 34,000 clones; roughly 89% of them were counted only once. 3.5% of the sample belongs to the ten largest clones. With respect to this clone: Its antigen remains unidentified. The record has no base qualities; no much larger clone is one base away.

V is reduced by 0 bases and J by 6 bases, leaving a spacing of 9 bases between them. From cysteine to phenylalanine, the CDR3 is 13 amino acids long. Just CDR3 DNA is preserved here, 39 bases in frame from base 1. From a lookup of the germline V gene (reference sequence), CDR1 and CDR2 are SGHKS and YYEKEE. The chain joins TRBV5-5 to TRBJ1-2, with the D gene not clear enough to name. The TCR originated in a female donor with multiple sclerosis, enrolled in a pregnancy study. Sequences were derived from CD8+ T cells from peripheral blood mononuclear cells, sampled in the third trimester of pregnancy. The DNA reads TGTGCCAGCAGCTTGGGTGGAGTGGATGGCTACACCTTC. Translated, this gives CASSLGGVDGYTF.